The 13 T cell receptor beta chains below come from one sample, sequenced in a study of T cell repertoires in cytomegalovirus infection. MiXCR, applied by TCRdb to the reads, yields one record per CDR3 protein. The profile shows roughly 200,000 distinct CDR3 sequences, approximately 9.7% of them singletons. The sample taken for sequencing was PBMCs. The receptors shown here come from a human donor in good health (CMV status not recorded). Some clones in this sample may be carry-over from other donors' samples.

The V call is TRBV6-2 or TRBV6-3, the J call TRBJ2-7; 7 nucleotides line up with TRBD1. The CDR3 has 13 amino acids. CDR1 is MNHEY, CDR2 SVGEGT, per germline. Trimming removed 6 bases from V and 3 bases from J; junction bases left unmatched: 5. This CDR3 reads CASRATGYYEQYF. The CDR3 DNA reads TGTGCCAGCAGGGCGACAGGGTACTACGAGCAGTACTTC.

This clonotype showed up just a few times. This chain uses TRBV20-1 with TRBJ1-3; a weak D match, TRBD1 (5 bases). This CDR3 is built from 17 residues. With 1 base removed from V and 5 bases from J, the gap between germline ends came to 21 bases. Per the germline V gene, CDR1 is DFQATT and CDR2 is SNEGSKA (reference sequence). The CDR3 protein is CSARGLQVGVDRNTIYF. The CDR3 DNA is TGCAGTGCTAGAGGCCTCCAGGTGGGGGTGGATCGAAACACCATATATTTT.

The chain is built from TRBV10-3 and TRBJ1-2; D unresolved. The CDR3 loop spans 11 amino acids. Germline V gene data show CDR1 as ENHRY and CDR2 as SYGVKD. Between the trimmed V and J ends, which lost 10 bases and 5 bases, there was a span of 11 bases. The CDR3 DNA reads as TGTGCCACGCAGGATAGTTATGGCTACACCTTC. Amino acid sequence: CATQDSYGYTF.

This clonotype has at least ten counts. This rearrangement joins TRBV9 to TRBJ1-4; the D is unclear. The CDR3 length is 14 residues. The germline CDR1 and CDR2 sequences are SGDLS and YYNGEE. Trimming took off 6 bases at V and 7 bases at J, with 16 bases between the two ends. The CDR3 DNA reads TGTGCCAGCATCTGCAGGTTTTTCGGTGAAAAACTGTTTTTT. Translating it yields CASICRFFGEKLFF.

This clonotype was found many times. The V and J genes are TRBV28 and TRBJ2-7; 10 nucleotides line up with TRBD2. CDR1 and CDR2 (germline): MDHEN, SYDVKM. CDR3 size: 18 residues. With 4 bases clipped from V and 0 bases from J, the junction kept 12 bases outside the gene matches. CDR3 sequence: CASSYPTGSGRSSYEQYF. In DNA, the CDR3 is TGTGCCAGCAGTTATCCTACGGGTAGCGGGAGGAGCTCCTACGAGCAGTACTTC. The full variable domain, with the rest looked up from reference TRBV28 and TRBJ2-7, is DVKVTQSSRYLVKRTGEKVFLECVQDMDHENMFWYRQDPGLGLRLIYFSYDVKMKEKGDIPEGYSVSREKKERFSLILESASTNQTSMYLCASSYPTGSGRSSYEQYFGPGTRLTVT.

At least ten counts were recorded for this clonotype. The chain employs TRBV7-2 and TRBJ2-1; 8 bases agree with TRBD1. The CDR3 length is 16 residues. Germline V gives CDR1 SGHTA, CDR2 FQGNSA. Losses at the gene ends were 0 bases for V and 8 bases for J; bases not matched to a gene: 9. CDR3 DNA sequence: TGTGCCAGCAGCTTAGCGTCGCAGGGGGCTCAGGATGAGCAGTTCTTC. Encoded protein: CASSLASQGAQDEQFF.

Many counts were recorded for this clonotype. This sequence joins TRBV7-2 and TRBJ1-1, with D unclear. This CDR3 has 14 amino acids. V was clipped by 1 base and J by 6 bases, with 12 bases between them. Germline values: CDR1 SGHTA, CDR2 FQGNSA. The CDR3 region is CASSLDFNAAEAFF. The CDR3 DNA reads TGTGCCAGCAGCTTAGATTTTAATGCTGCTGAAGCTTTCTTT.

This clonotype came up many times. The genes are TRBV7-8 and TRBJ2-3; 8 bases are shared with TRBD2. CDR3 length: 16 residues. The V gene end was trimmed by 5 bases and the J gene end by 0 bases; junction bases not matched to a gene: 7. Germline V gene lookup returns CDR1 SGHVS and CDR2 FQNEAQ. Here the CDR3 DNA reads TGTGCCAGCAGCCGACGAACTAGCGGCAGCACAGATACGCAGTATTTT. It codes for CASSRRTSGSTDTQYF.

This rearrangement joins TRBV20-1 to TRBJ2-5; 12 positions agree with TRBD2. The CDR3 extends over 17 amino acids. Looked up from germline, CDR1 is DFQATT and CDR2 is SNEGSKA (reference sequence). J was trimmed by 5 bases and V by 2 bases; bases with no gene match: 12. CDR3 coding DNA: TGCAGTGCTAGATCCCCTCGACTAGCGGGAGTCATGGAGACCCAGTACTTC. The encoded protein is CSARSPRLAGVMETQYF.

This clonotype was found a few times. This chain connects TRBV28 to TRBJ2-2, with 8 positions matching TRBD1. J gave up 5 bases and V 5 bases, and 4 bases lay outside the gene matches. The length of the CDR3 is 14 residues. Per germline, CDR1 MDHEN and CDR2 SYDVKM. The CDR3 protein is CASSRQGRTGELFF. The CDR3 region has the DNA TGTGCCAGCAGTCGACAGGGGCGGACCGGGGAGCTGTTTTTT. The full variable domain, its missing parts supplied by reference TRBV28 and TRBJ2-2, is DVKVTQSSRYLVKRTGEKVFLECVQDMDHENMFWYRQDPGLGLRLIYFSYDVKMKEKGDIPEGYSVSREKKERFSLILESASTNQTSMYLCASSRQGRTGELFFGEGSRLTVL.

CDR3 in amino acids: CATSDSTGGNTEAFF. CDR3 DNA sequence: TGTGCCACCAGTGATTCGACAGGGGGGAACACTGAAGCTTTCTTT. The rearrangement uses TRBV24-1 and TRBJ1-1; 9 positions agree with TRBD1. Germline values: CDR1 KGHDR, CDR2 SFDVKD. This CDR3 spans 15 amino acids. J gave up 1 base and V 2 bases, and 1 base lay outside the gene matches.

This clonotype was recorded at least ten times. J is TRBJ1-1 and V is TRBV10-3; the match to TRBD1 covers 8 bases. The CDR3 has 14 residues. V shed 6 bases, J shed 2 bases, and the junction held 5 bases outside the gene matches. Germline loops: CDR1 ENHRY, CDR2 SYGVKD. CDR3 protein: CAISFDRGNTEAFF. Written as DNA, the CDR3 is TGTGCCATCAGCTTCGACAGGGGAAACACTGAAGCTTTCTTT.

This clonotype was seen at least ten times. The chain combines TRBV24-1 with TRBJ1-2; tentatively, D is TRBD1 (5 bases). The CDR3 runs 14 residues. The germline V gene encodes CDR1 KGHDR and CDR2 SFDVKD. V was cut by 1 base and J by 4 bases, with 9 bases left in between. The chain's CDR3 is CATSDFDSVYGYTF. The CDR3, as DNA: TGTGCCACCAGTGATTTTGACAGCGTCTATGGCTACACCTTC.